The source of this T cell receptor beta chain is a study of CD8 T cells in Susac syndrome. Germline CDR1 is SGHRS and CDR2 is YFSETQ. Trimming took 4 bases from V and 6 from J, leaving 11 bases between them. The CDR3 has 13 residues. Random hexamers primed reverse transcription of about 0.45 to 1 ug RNA. TCRdb re-called the immunoSEQ multiplex PCR reads through MiXCR, storing one row per CDR3 protein. The sample has 150,000 to 200,000 distinct CDR3 sequences, about 96% seen once. Sequencing of TCR beta covered CD8+ and CD4+ T cells obtained from blood. The patients with Susac syndrome were individuals who fulfilled the recently defined diagnostic criteria for disease that was either definite or probable.

The chain uses TRBV5-1 and TRBJ2-1; possibly TRBD1 for D (6 bases). Material: CD4+ T cells from PBMCs. The clonotype comes from a human donor with Susac syndrome. The CDR3: CASSPLQGNEQFF. DNA of the CDR3: TGCGCCAGCAGCCCACTACAGGGCAATGAGCAGTTCTTC.